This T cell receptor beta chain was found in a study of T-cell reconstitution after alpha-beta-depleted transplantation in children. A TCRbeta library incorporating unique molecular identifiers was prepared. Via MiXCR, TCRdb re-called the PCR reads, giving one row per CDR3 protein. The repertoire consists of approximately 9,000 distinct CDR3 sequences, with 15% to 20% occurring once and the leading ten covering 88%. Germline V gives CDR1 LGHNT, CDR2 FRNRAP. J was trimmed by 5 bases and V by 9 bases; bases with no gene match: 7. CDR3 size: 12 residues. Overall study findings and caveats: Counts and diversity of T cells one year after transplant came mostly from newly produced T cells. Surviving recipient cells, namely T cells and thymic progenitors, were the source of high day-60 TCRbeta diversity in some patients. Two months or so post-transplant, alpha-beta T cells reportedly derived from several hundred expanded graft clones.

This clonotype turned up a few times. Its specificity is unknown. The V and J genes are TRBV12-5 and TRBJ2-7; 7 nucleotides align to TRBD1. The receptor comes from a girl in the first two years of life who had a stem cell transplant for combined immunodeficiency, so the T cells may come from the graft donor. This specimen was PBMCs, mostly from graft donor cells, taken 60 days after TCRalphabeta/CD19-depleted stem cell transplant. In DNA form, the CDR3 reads TGTGCTAGCTCGACAGGGTTCAACGAGCAGTACTTC. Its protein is CASSTGFNEQYF.